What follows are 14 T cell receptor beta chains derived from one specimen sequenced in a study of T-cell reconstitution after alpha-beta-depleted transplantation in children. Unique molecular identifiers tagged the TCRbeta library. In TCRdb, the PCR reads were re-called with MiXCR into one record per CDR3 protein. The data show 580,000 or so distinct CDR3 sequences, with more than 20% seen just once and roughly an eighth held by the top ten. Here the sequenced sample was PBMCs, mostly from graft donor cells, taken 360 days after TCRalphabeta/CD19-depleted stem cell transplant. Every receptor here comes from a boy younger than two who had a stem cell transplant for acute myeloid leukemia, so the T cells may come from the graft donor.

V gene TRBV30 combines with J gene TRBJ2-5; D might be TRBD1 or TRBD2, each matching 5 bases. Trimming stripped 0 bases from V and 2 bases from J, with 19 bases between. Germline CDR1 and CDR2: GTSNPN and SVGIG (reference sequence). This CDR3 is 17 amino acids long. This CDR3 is CAWSVGLGASQQETQYF. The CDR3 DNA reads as TGTGCCTGGAGTGTAGGTCTCGGGGCTAGTCAACAAGAGACCCAGTACTTC.

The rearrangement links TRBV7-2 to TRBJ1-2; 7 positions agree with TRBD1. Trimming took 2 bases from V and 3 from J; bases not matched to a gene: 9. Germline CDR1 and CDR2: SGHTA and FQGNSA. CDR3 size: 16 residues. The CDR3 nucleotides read TGTGCCAGCAGCTTAATGGGACAGCCCACATACTATGGCTACACCTTC. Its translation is CASSLMGQPTYYGYTF.

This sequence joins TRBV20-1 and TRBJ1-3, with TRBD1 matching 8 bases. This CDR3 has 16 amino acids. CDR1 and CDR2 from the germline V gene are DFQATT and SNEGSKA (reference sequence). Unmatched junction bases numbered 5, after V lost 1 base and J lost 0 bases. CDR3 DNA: TGCAGTGCTAGAGGGGACAGGCCCCACTCTGGAAACACCATATATTTT. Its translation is CSARGDRPHSGNTIYF.

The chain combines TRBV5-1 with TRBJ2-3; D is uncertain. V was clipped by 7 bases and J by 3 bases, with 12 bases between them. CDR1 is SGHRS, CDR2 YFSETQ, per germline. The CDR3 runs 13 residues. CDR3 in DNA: TGCGCCAGCGGAGATTTAGGGACAGATACGCAGTATTTT. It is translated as CASGDLGTDTQYF.

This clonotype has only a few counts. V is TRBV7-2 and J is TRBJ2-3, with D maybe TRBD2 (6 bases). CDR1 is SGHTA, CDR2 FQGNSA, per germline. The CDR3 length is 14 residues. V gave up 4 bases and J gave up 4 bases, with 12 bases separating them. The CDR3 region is CASSYLGGPDTQYF. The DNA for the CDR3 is TGTGCCAGCAGCTATTTGGGAGGCCCAGATACGCAGTATTTT.

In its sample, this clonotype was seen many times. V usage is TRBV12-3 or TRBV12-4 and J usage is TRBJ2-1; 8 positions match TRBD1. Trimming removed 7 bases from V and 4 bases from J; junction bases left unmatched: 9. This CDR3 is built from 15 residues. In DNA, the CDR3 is TGTGCCAGCACCTTCAGGGACAGGAGTTACAATGAGCAGTTCTTC. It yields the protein CASTFRDRSYNEQFF.

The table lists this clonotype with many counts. CDR3 residues: CASSLGDRDSPLHF. The DNA of the CDR3 is TGTGCCAGCAGCTTAGGGGATAGGGATTCACCCCTCCACTTT. The chain combines TRBV5-6 with TRBJ1-6; possibly TRBD1 for D (5 bases). The CDR3 loop spans 14 amino acids. Trimming shortened V by 2 bases and J by 8 bases, and 11 bases separated the two germline ends. Looked up from germline, CDR1 is SGHDT and CDR2 is YYEEEE.

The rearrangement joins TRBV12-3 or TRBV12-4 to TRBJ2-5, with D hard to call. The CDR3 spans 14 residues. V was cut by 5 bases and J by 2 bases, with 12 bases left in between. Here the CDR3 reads CASSDPRDQETQYF. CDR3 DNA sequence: TGTGCCAGCAGTGACCCGAGAGATCAAGAGACCCAGTACTTC.

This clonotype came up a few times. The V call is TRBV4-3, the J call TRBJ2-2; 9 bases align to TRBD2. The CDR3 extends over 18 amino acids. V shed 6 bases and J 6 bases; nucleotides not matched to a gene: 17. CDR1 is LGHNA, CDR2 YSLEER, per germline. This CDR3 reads CASSLSQTGTSSAGELFF. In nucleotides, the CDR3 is TGCGCCAGCAGTCTATCTCAAACCGGGACTAGCAGCGCCGGGGAGCTGTTTTTT.

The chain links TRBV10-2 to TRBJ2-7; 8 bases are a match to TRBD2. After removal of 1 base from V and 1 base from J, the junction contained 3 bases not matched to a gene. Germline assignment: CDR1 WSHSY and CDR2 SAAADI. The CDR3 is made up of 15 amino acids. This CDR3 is CASSEFQRGSYEQYV. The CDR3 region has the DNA TGCGCCAGCAGTGAGTTTCAGCGGGGGTCCTACGAGCAGTACGTC.

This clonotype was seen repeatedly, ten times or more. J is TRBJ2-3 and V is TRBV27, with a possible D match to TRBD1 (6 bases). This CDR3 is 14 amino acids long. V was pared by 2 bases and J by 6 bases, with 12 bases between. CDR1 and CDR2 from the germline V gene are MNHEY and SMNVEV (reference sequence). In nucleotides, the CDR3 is TGTGCCAGCAGTTTACGAGGGGGTAGCGATACGCAGTATTTT. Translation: CASSLRGGSDTQYF.

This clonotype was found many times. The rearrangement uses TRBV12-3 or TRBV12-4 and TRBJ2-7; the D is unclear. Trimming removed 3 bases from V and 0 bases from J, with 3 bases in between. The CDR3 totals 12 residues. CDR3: CASSFHSYEQYF. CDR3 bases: TGTGCCAGCAGTTTCCACTCCTACGAGCAGTACTTC.

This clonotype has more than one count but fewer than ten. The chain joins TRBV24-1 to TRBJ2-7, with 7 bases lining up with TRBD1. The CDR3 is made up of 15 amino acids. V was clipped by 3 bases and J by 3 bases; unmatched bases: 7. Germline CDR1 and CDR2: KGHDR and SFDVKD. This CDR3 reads CATSDPYRGFYEQYF. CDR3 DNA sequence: TGTGCCACCAGTGATCCCTACAGGGGATTCTACGAGCAGTACTTC.

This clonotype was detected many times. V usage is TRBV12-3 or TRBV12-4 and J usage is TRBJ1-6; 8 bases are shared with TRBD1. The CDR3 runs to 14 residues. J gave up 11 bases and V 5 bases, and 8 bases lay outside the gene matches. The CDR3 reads CASSPWTGWPPLHF. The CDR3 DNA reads TGTGCCAGCAGTCCCTGGACAGGGTGGCCACCCCTCCACTTT.